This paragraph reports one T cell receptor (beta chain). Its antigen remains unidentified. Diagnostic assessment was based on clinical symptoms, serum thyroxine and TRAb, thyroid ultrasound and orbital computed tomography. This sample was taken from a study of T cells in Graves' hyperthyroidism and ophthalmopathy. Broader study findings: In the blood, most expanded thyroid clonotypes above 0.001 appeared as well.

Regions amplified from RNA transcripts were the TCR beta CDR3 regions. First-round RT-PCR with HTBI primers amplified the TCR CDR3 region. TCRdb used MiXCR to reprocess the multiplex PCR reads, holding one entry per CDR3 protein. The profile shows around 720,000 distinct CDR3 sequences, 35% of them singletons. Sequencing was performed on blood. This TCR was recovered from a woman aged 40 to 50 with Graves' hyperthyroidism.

The CDR3 region is CASSLFDRGNTEAFF. In nucleotides, the CDR3 is TGTGCCAGCAGCTTGTTCGACCGCGGTAACACTGAAGCTTTCTTT. The V call is TRBV5-6, the J call TRBJ1-1, with unresolved D. This CDR3 comprises 15 residues. Per the germline V gene, CDR1 is SGHDT and CDR2 is YYEEEE. V gave up 1 base and J gave up 2 bases, with 12 bases separating them.